The rows below give T cell receptor beta chains drawn from one sample of a study of PD-L1 blockade in urothelial cancer. Profiled with immunoSEQ multiplex PCR; TCRdb holds only in-frame clones, not every one. The sample lists about 21,000 clones, 90% occurring once. The specimen was PBMCs, collected around atezolizumab (anti-PD-L1) treatment. The receptors come from a woman aged 55-75 years with urothelial cancer. CDR3s leave out the opening cysteine and the closing phenylalanine or tryptophan. Fields, in order: V gene, CDR3 length, CDR3 protein.

TRBV14 | 15 | ASSLGTGTSVIHEQY
TRBV27 | 14 | ASSFLAGGPHLTQY
TRBV5-1 | 15 | ASSLETGDGGNSPLH
TRBV27 | 15 | ASSSQAGGPLTDTQY
TRBV6-5 | 13 | ASTITRQGIYEQY
TRBV2 | 12 | ASRTDRAQYEQY
TRBV14 | 11 | ASSSLHTGELF
TRBV21-1 | 18 | ASSSTSVRREDLPKNIQY
TRBV29-1 | 8 | SAQEGKLF
TRBV5-4 | 14 | ASSSPTLAGTDTQY
TRBV5-5 | 16 | ASSLYQFWGHVRYGYT
TRBV5-4 | 15 | ASSPASSGRGADTQY
TRBV28 | 16 | ASRSPTGTGSYNSPLH
TRBV6-5 | 12 | ASSWAVGHEKLF
TRBV19 | 13 | ASRIGSYSNQPQH
TRBV27 | 17 | ASSGGVPTGDGAKNIQY
TRBV27 | 14 | ASSLSPGFPGNTIY
TRBV5-4 | 14 | ASSGGTDVFGNTIY
TRBV5-1 | 12 | ASRTGGNSYEQY
TRBV21-1 | 11 | ASSKGRGQPQH
TRBV11-2 | 13 | ASSTGTGGAYEQY
TRBV28 | 12 | ASSFRVAGNTIY
TRBV27 | 14 | ASSRRQPYSNQPQH
TRBV27 | 12 | ASRLLAGGYIQY
TRBV5-6 | 11 | ASSLPSQETQY
TRBV5-1 | 12 | ASSFMGRSGEQY
TRBV7-2 | 11 | ASSLAGPYEQY
TRBV29-1 | 10 | SVRDTGFEAF
TRBV5-4 | 13 | ASSSPGENTGELF
TRBV28 | 17 | ASSTGTDFKSANTGELF
TRBV19 | 13 | ASNGRRGITGELF